Listed here is a single T cell receptor (beta chain). Germline CDR1 MDHEN, CDR2 SYDVKM. CDR3 size: 13 residues. The V gene lost 6 bases and the J gene lost 5 bases, with 14 bases spanning the gap. These data are taken from a study of cytomegalovirus exposure and HLA in healthy donors. Healthy bone marrow donors formed the donor group. Primers: 60 Vbeta forward and 13 Jbeta reverse. TCRdb keeps only in-frame clones here, not all; method: immunoSEQ multiplex PCR. The sample has 130,000 or so clones; less than 80% are singletons. The origin of this receptor is a female donor in good health and CMV-seropositive. The rearrangement links TRBV28 to TRBJ2-7; D gene uncertain. Sequencing was carried out using PBMCs. The CDR3 DNA reads TGTGCCAGCAGCCATTCCCTAGTTAACGAGCAGTACTTC. This translates into CASSHSLVNEQYF.